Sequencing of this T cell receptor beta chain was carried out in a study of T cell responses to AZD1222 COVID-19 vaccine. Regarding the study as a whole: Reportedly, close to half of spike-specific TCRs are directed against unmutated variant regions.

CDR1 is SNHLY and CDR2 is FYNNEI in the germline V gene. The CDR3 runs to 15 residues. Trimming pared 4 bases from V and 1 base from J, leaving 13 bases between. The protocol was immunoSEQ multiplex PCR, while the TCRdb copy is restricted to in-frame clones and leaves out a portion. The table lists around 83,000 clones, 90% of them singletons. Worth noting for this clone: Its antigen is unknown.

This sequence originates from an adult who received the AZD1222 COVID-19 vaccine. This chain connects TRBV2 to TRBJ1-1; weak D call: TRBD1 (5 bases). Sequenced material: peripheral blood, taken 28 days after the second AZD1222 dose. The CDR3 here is CASSVEGTGNTEAFF. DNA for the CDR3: TGTGCCAGCAGTGTAGAGGGGACGGGGAACACTGAAGCTTTCTTT.